The T cell receptor (beta chain) under discussion was sequenced for a study of beta chain features in type 1 diabetes. Between the trimmed V and J ends, which lost 6 bases and 8 bases, there was a span of 17 bases. Germline-derived CDR1 and CDR2 are SNHLY and FYNNEI. The CDR3 is made up of 14 amino acids. Sequencing targeted expressed TCRB transcripts, as all isolated RNA had been reverse transcribed. Sequenced by immunoSEQ multiplex PCR; TCRdb stores in-frame clones only, minus some. The sample comprises 330,000 or so clones, 15% to 20% of which are singletons, and roughly 0.045% rests with the top ten. A heparinised blood draw that averaged around 110 mL was obtained once from each donor. Purity (above 98%) was reached by all sorted populations.

The clonotype comes from a woman under 30 in good health. What was sequenced was naive CD4+ T cells from blood. The V and J genes are TRBV2 and TRBJ2-1; D possibly corresponds to TRBD1 (5 bases). This CDR3 is CASRHRFVRHEQFF. Written as DNA, the CDR3 is TGTGCCAGCAGACACAGGTTCGTGCGGCATGAGCAGTTCTTC. The full variable domain, rest sourced from reference TRBV2 and TRBJ2-1, is EPEVTQTPSHQVTQMGQEVILRCVPISNHLYFYWYRQILGQKVEFLVSFYNNEISEKSEIFDDQFSVERPDGSNFTLKIRSTKLEDSAMYFCASRHRFVRHEQFFGPGTRLTVL.